This is a list of T cell receptor beta chains from one sample in a study of T cell changes during pregnancy in multiple sclerosis. Profiled with immunoSEQ multiplex PCR; TCRdb holds only in-frame clones, not every one. The data show some 37,000 clones, 75% to 95% seen once. Sample: CD8+ T cells from peripheral blood mononuclear cells, taken after pregnancy. Source of these receptors: a female donor with multiple sclerosis, enrolled in a pregnancy study. The CDR3 runs from the conserved cysteine through the conserved F or W. D genes are given only for firm matches. Where a row states a size, it is once, few, many or the class of an expanded clone; other rows omit it.

j_call,v_call,clone_size,d_call,cdr3_nt,cdr3_aa
TRBJ1-2,TRBV7-9,-,TRBD1,TGTGCCAGCAGTCGGACGGGACAGGGTGATGGCTACACCTTC,CASSRTGQGDGYTF
TRBJ1-6,TRBV5-4,-,TRBD1,TGTGCCAGCAGCTTGGGCCCCGGGACAGGGTTTTCACCCCTCCACTTT,CASSLGPGTGFSPLHF
TRBJ1-2,TRBV16,once,-,TGTGCCAGCAGCCAGATCGAGAAGAGGTCCCTGAATACCTTC,CASSQIEKRSLNTF
TRBJ1-5,TRBV15,few,-,TGTGCCACCAGCAGAGATGCGGAAGGTCCTCGGACCCAGCATTTT,CATSRDAEGPRTQHF
TRBJ1-4,TRBV2,-,-,TGTGCCAGCAGTGGGTCTCGAGGGATAGCTAATGAAAAACTGTTTTTT,CASSGSRGIANEKLFF
TRBJ1-4,TRBV28,-,TRBD1,TGTGCCAGCAGTCTCCGCCCCCACAGGGGGCTAACTGAAAAACTGTTTTTT,CASSLRPHRGLTEKLFF
TRBJ1-1,TRBV7-9,-,-,TGTGCCAGCAGCTCTCTTGACAGGAGTCTACTTAACACTGAAGCTTTCTTT,CASSSLDRSLLNTEAFF
TRBJ2-5,TRBV9,-,-,TGTGCCAGCAGCGTAGAAATGGCGGGATTGGAGACCCAGTACTTC,CASSVEMAGLETQYF
TRBJ2-1,TRBV7-3,once,TRBD2,TGTGCCAGCAGCTTAGCAGGCGGGAGAGGGCAGTTCTTC,CASSLAGGRGQFF
TRBJ2-5,TRBV7-3,-,TRBD2,TGTGCCAGCAGCCCCGGGACTAGCGGGGGGACATGGCAAGAGACCCAGTACTTC,CASSPGTSGGTWQETQYF
TRBJ1-4,TRBV7-9,-,TRBD1,TGTGCCAGCAGCCCGACAGGGATTAATGAAAAACTGTTTTTT,CASSPTGINEKLFF
TRBJ1-1,TRBV7-7,-,-,TGTGCCAGCAGCGCGACAGTGAACACTGAAGCTTTCTTT,CASSATVNTEAFF
TRBJ2-7,TRBV19,-,TRBD1,TGTGCCAGTAGTATCGGACAGGGGGCGACCTACGAGCAGTACTTC,CASSIGQGATYEQYF
TRBJ2-3,TRBV27,once,TRBD1,TGTGCCAGCAAGTACCTTGGACAGGGGGCGCTTGGAGATACGCAGTATTTT,CASKYLGQGALGDTQYF
TRBJ2-7,TRBV29-1,-,-,TGCAGCGTTGAACGGGACTACGAGCAGTACTTC,CSVERDYEQYF
TRBJ1-4,TRBV9,-,-,TGTGCCAGCAGCGTAGATGGGAGGGCTAATGAAAAACTGTTTTTT,CASSVDGRANEKLFF
TRBJ2-7,TRBV11-2,-,TRBD2,TGTGCCAGCAGCTTGGCTAGCGGAGGTTACGAGCAGTACTTC,CASSLASGGYEQYF
TRBJ2-7,TRBV4-1,-,TRBD2,TGCGCCAGCAGCCAAGATGGGGGACTATCCTACGAGCAGTACTTC,CASSQDGGLSYEQYF
TRBJ2-1,TRBV19,-,-,TGTGCCAGTAGTATAGCGGGGGAGGCAAATGAGCAGTTCTTC,CASSIAGEANEQFF
TRBJ2-3,TRBV11-2,-,TRBD2,TGTGCCAGCAGCCTTTCCGGGACTAGTTCGCAGTATTTT,CASSLSGTSSQYF
TRBJ1-5,TRBV7-9,-,-,TGTGCCAGCAGCATAAGCAATCAGCCCCAGCATTTT,CASSISNQPQHF
TRBJ2-7,TRBV4-2,medium-sized,TRBD2,TGTGCCAGCAGCCAAGAGAAGCGGGGGGCCTACGAGCAGTACTTC,CASSQEKRGAYEQYF
TRBJ1-2,TRBV9,few,-,TGTGCCAGCAGCGTAGGAGGAGACGTAGATGGCTACACCTTC,CASSVGGDVDGYTF
TRBJ2-7,TRBV6-1,-,-,TGTGCCAGCAGTGAATGGGGGAGGAGCTCCTACGAGCAGTACTTC,CASSEWGRSSYEQYF
TRBJ2-1,TRBV4-1,once,-,TGCGCCAGCAGCCAAGGTGGTAGCGGAGTATACAATGAGCAGTTCTTC,CASSQGGSGVYNEQFF
TRBJ1-1,TRBV6-5,few,-,TGTGCCAGTAAGGAGACGGGGAACACTGAAGCTTTCTTT,CASKETGNTEAFF
TRBJ2-1,TRBV6-1,-,-,TGTGCCAGCCACAGGGCCTCCGGGTCCAATGAGCAGTTCTTC,CASHRASGSNEQFF
TRBJ2-2,TRBV2,-,-,TGTGCCAGCAGTGAATTGCCTGACGGGACCGGGGAGCTGTTTTTT,CASSELPDGTGELFF
TRBJ2-2,TRBV29-1,-,TRBD2,TGCAGCGTTCGGTTTCTAGGCGGGAGCCCGAACACCGGGGAGCTGTTTTTT,CSVRFLGGSPNTGELFF